Below, 29 T cell receptor beta chains from the same sample are listed, as sequenced in a study of read filtering for tumor transcriptome and immune sequencing. The library was built from about 370 ng RNA with molecular barcoded adaptors for alpha/delta and beta/gamma chains. TCRdb used MiXCR to reprocess the reads, holding one entry per CDR3 protein. The sample carries tens of thousands of distinct CDR3 sequences, more than 11% recorded once. The sample comprised a population of CD138-negative cells sorted from bone marrow. These receptors were collected from a donor aged 40 or over with multiple myeloma.

This clonotype was counted at least ten times. CDR3 protein: CASSAQGSYNEQFF. CDR3 DNA: TGTGCCAGCAGTGCACAGGGATCCTACAATGAGCAGTTCTTC. The rearrangement joins TRBV12-3 or TRBV12-4 to TRBJ2-1, with a possible D match to TRBD1 (6 bases). The CDR3 contains 14 residues. Trimming cost V 5 bases and J 1 base, with 9 bases left between them.

As to this clonotype: A much larger clone is a single base away; this may be a read error. This rearrangement joins TRBV27 to TRBJ2-7; tentatively, D is TRBD2 (5 bases). The germline gives CDR1 MNHEY, CDR2 SMNVEV (reference sequence). The V gene lost 6 bases and the J gene lost 0 bases, with 12 bases spanning the gap. The CDR3 length is 14 residues. The CDR3 protein is CASSLRGPSYEQYF. The CDR3 DNA sequence: TGTGCCAGCAGCCTTCGAGGGCCCTCCTACGAGCAGTACTTC.

Remarks on this clonotype: A much larger clone lies one base from this, so it may be a read error. Lacking the conserved final phenylalanine or tryptophan, this CDR3 likely reflects a read error. The chain uses TRBV7-9 and TRBJ2-3, with D unresolved. Per the germline V gene, CDR1 is SEHNR and CDR2 is FQNEAQ (reference sequence). The germline V and J ends were trimmed by 3 bases and 6 bases, with 7 bases remaining between them. The CDR3 contains 12 residues. The CDR3 nucleotides are TGTGCCAGCAGCTTTGTAGGGGATACGCAGTATTCT. This sequence encodes CASSFVGDTQYS.

This clonotype was seen at least ten times. The rearrangement links TRBV7-3 to TRBJ2-1; TRBD2 is a possible D gene (6 bases). The V gene's germline CDR1 is SGHTA and CDR2 FQGTGA. This CDR3 region has 14 residues. V gave up 1 base and J gave up 7 bases, with 11 bases separating them. The CDR3 here is CASSLSRDLNEQFF. The CDR3 nucleotides read TGTGCCAGCAGCTTAAGCCGGGACTTGAATGAGCAGTTCTTC.

To note about this clonotype: A read error may be the cause here, since a much bigger clone is one base away. The chain is built from TRBV5-1 and TRBJ2-1, with 11 bases fitting TRBD2. The CDR3 extends over 15 amino acids. Germline V gives CDR1 SGHRS, CDR2 YFSETQ. The CDR3 protein is CDSSLVAGGVNEQFF. The CDR3 region has the DNA TGCGACAGCAGCTTGGTAGCGGGAGGGGTCAATGAGCAGTTCTTC.

This clonotype was counted many times. This chain connects TRBV20-1 to TRBJ2-1; the match to TRBD2 covers 10 bases. The CDR3 sequence is 14 residues long. V was clipped by 3 bases and J by 4 bases; unmatched bases: 3. In germline, CDR1 is DFQATT, CDR2 SNEGSKA (reference sequence). The CDR3 DNA follows: TGCAGTGCTAGGGGACTAGCGTCTTACAATGAGCAGTTCTTC. Translating gives CSARGLASYNEQFF.

This clonotype was found many times. The chain links TRBV29-1 to TRBJ2-3; maybe TRBD2 (5 bases). CDR3 length: 11 amino acids. Trimming took 4 bases from V and 6 from J, leaving 8 bases between them. CDR1 and CDR2 (germline): SQVTM, ANQGSEA. CDR3: CSVGGVDTQYF. In nucleotides, the CDR3 is TGCAGCGTTGGGGGAGTGGATACGCAGTATTTT.

Comments on this clonotype: A much larger clone differs by one base, so this may be a read error. This sequence joins TRBV14 and TRBJ1-2; 7 bases agree with TRBD1. The CDR3 has 15 residues. The trim removed 6 bases at V and 13 bases at J, leaving 20 bases unmatched. Germline V gene sequence: CDR1 SGHDN, CDR2 FVKESK. CDR3 sequence (DNA): TGTGCCAGCAGGTCCTCCGGGACAGTGGGCTTTATCGGCACCTTC. Translated: CASRSSGTVGFIGTF.

This chain links TRBV12-3 or TRBV12-4 with TRBJ1-4; possible D gene TRBD1, 6 bases. CDR3 length: 15 amino acids. The germline V and J ends were trimmed by 5 bases and 4 bases, with 14 bases remaining between them. This CDR3 reads CASSPGQPFNEKLFF. CDR3 DNA sequence: TGTGCCAGCAGTCCTGGACAGCCTTTTAATGAAAAACTGTTTTTT.

The table lists this clonotype with many counts. The J gene is TRBJ2-7, the V gene TRBV29-1; D ambiguous. V was cut by 4 bases and J by 0 bases, with 10 bases left in between. Germline CDR1 SQVTM, CDR2 ANQGSEA. The CDR3 has 13 amino acids. This chain's CDR3 is CSVGGPGSYEQYF. The DNA of the CDR3 is TGCAGCGTTGGGGGTCCGGGCTCCTACGAGCAGTACTTC.

This clonotype was seen many times. The chain's CDR3 is CASSLTSGSPYEQYF. CDR3 coding DNA: TGTGCCAGCAGCCTGACTAGCGGGAGCCCCTACGAGCAGTACTTC. The chain employs TRBV14 and TRBJ2-7; the match to TRBD2 covers 12 bases. The V segment lost 4 bases and the J segment 2 bases; nucleotides outside the gene matches: 3. CDR3 length: 15 residues. Germline CDR1 is SGHDN and CDR2 is FVKESK.

This clonotype was recorded at least ten times. The rearrangement links TRBV18 to TRBJ2-2; D not resolved. Germline CDR1 reads KGHSH; CDR2 reads LQKENI. The CDR3 runs 12 residues. Trimming removed 3 bases at V and 7 bases at J, with 6 bases between. CDR3: CASSPNVGELFF. The DNA for the CDR3 is TGTGCCAGCTCACCGAACGTCGGGGAGCTGTTTTTT.

This clonotype appeared a few times. The chain employs TRBV4-1 and TRBJ2-2; no clear D gene. CDR1 is MGHRA and CDR2 is YSYEKL in the germline V gene. Trimming cost V 4 bases and J 7 bases, with 16 bases left between them. This CDR3 comprises 15 residues. CDR3 DNA: TGCGCCAGCAGCCTCCCCTTGAGCCTTGGCGGGGAGCTGTTTTTT. This sequence encodes CASSLPLSLGGELFF.

This clonotype was detected many times. The rearrangement joins TRBV6-5 to TRBJ2-1; TRBD2 agrees at 11 bases. CDR3 length: 17 amino acids. The V segment lost 1 base and the J segment 0 bases; nucleotides outside the gene matches: 2. Germline V gives CDR1 MNHEY, CDR2 SVGAGI. DNA for the CDR3: TGTGCCAGCAGTTACTGGACTAGCGGGTTCTCCTACAATGAGCAGTTCTTC. It yields the protein CASSYWTSGFSYNEQFF.

This rearrangement joins TRBV10-3 to TRBJ2-5; D is unresolved. V lost 4 bases, J lost 1 base, and 1 base lay in between. Germline V gene data show CDR1 as ENHRY and CDR2 as SYGVKD. The CDR3 runs 11 residues. CDR3 sequence: CAISAQETQYF. As DNA, the CDR3 is TGTGCCATCAGTGCCCAAGAGACCCAGTACTTC.

This clonotype came up many times. The chain combines TRBV2 with TRBJ2-5; D might be TRBD1 (5 bases). The V end was cut by 2 bases, the J end by 5 bases, with 18 bases between. The CDR3 contains 16 residues. From germline, CDR1 is SNHLY and CDR2 FYNNEI. The CDR3 loop is CASSEFGSGRLETQYF. The CDR3 nucleotides read TGTGCCAGCAGTGAATTTGGGTCAGGGCGATTGGAGACCCAGTACTTC.

This clonotype has at least ten counts. V is TRBV7-8 and J is TRBJ2-5; D remains ambiguous. Germline CDR1 is SGHVS and CDR2 is FQNEAQ. This CDR3 contains 11 residues. V lost 4 bases, J lost 8 bases, and 8 bases lay in between. This CDR3 is CASSYPDTQYF. In nucleotides, the CDR3 is TGTGCCAGCAGCTACCCGGATACCCAGTACTTC.

In this sample, this clonotype turned up a few times. The chain employs TRBV20-1 and TRBJ2-2, with 7 bases identical to TRBD2. This CDR3 contains 16 residues. J was trimmed by 5 bases and V by 1 base; bases with no gene match: 10. The V gene's germline CDR1 is DFQATT and CDR2 SNEGSKA (reference sequence). CDR3 residues: CSARGLAAGSTGELFF. The CDR3 DNA reads as TGCAGTGCTAGAGGACTTGCAGCGGGGTCGACCGGGGAGCTGTTTTTT.

The chain has TRBV12-3 or TRBV12-4 and TRBJ2-2; 12 bases agree with TRBD2. Germline trimming cut 5 bases from V and 1 base from J; bases unmatched to any gene: 5. This CDR3 spans 17 amino acids. The CDR3 DNA follows: TGTGCCAGCAGTCGACTAGCGGGAGTGCGGAACACCGGGGAGCTGTTTTTT. Residues: CASSRLAGVRNTGELFF.

This clonotype was picked up one time. The chain is built from TRBV24-1 and TRBJ2-1; TRBD2 is a possible D gene (5 bases). This CDR3 has 15 amino acids. CDR1 is KGHDR, CDR2 SFDVKD, per germline. Deletions cut 3 bases from V and 6 bases from J, with 14 bases between. DNA of the CDR3: TGTGCCACCAGTGATCCGGGCCCCCGGGGCAATGAGCAGTTCTTC. Amino acids: CATSDPGPRGNEQFF.

To note about this clonotype: This likely reflects a read error, since a far larger clone is one base away. The final CDR3 position lacks the conserved phenylalanine or tryptophan, pointing to a likely read error. The genes are TRBV5-5 and TRBJ2-7; 9 nucleotides line up with TRBD1. The CDR3 has 15 amino acids. V was pared by 0 bases and J by 0 bases, with 1 base of the junction left unmatched. Germline CDR1 and CDR2: SGHKS and YYEKEE (reference sequence). The CDR3 spells CASSLEGQGSYEQYL. CDR3 sequence (DNA): TGTGCCAGCAGCTTGGAGGGACAGGGCTCCTACGAGCAGTACCTC.

This clonotype was observed many times. V and J are TRBV12-3 or TRBV12-4 and TRBJ2-2; D call uncertain. The CDR3 is made up of 12 amino acids. Trimming pared 7 bases from V and 6 bases from J, leaving 9 bases between. The CDR3 DNA reads TGTGCCAGCAAGTACGGCCCCGGGGAGCTGTTTTTT. Encoded protein: CASKYGPGELFF.

This clonotype came up many times. V gene TRBV9 combines with J gene TRBJ2-1; 8 bases agree with TRBD2. V gave up 0 bases and J gave up 2 bases; unmatched junction bases: 1. This CDR3 is built from 15 residues. CDR1 SGDLS and CDR2 YYNGEE come from the germline V gene. The DNA for the CDR3 is TGTGCCAGCAGCGTAGAACTAGCGGCCTACAATGAGCAGTTCTTC. Translation: CASSVELAAYNEQFF. The entire variable domain, with the rest obtained from reference TRBV9 and TRBJ2-1, is as follows: DSGVTQTPKHLITATGQRVTLRCSPRSGDLSVYWYQQSLDQGLQFLIQYYNGEERAKGNILERFSAQQFPDLHSELNLSSLELGDSALYFCASSVELAAYNEQFFGPGTRLTVL.

Ten or more counts support this clonotype. The CDR3 DNA reads as TGCAGTGCTAGGCCCACAGGGAGGGCCGGGGAGCTGTTTTTT. Its protein is CSARPTGRAGELFF. V is TRBV20-1 and J is TRBJ2-2, with D possibly matching TRBD2 (7 bases). Trimming left V 3 bases short and J 6 bases short, with 14 bases between. The CDR3 length is 14 residues. Germline loops: CDR1 DFQATT, CDR2 SNEGSKA (reference sequence).

This clonotype has a count of ten or more. The rearrangement joins TRBV6-2 or TRBV6-3 to TRBJ2-3; D not resolved. The CDR3 length is 13 residues. Germline V gene lookup returns CDR1 MNHEY and CDR2 SVGEGT. Trimming took 0 bases from V and 4 from J, leaving 5 bases between them. CDR3 coding DNA: TGTGCCAGCAGTTACTCGACTGCAGATACGCAGTATTTT. Protein: CASSYSTADTQYF.

This clonotype has just a few counts. This clone may be a read error of a much larger clone one base away. This sequence joins TRBV29-1 and TRBJ2-6, with D tentatively TRBD1 or TRBD2 (5 bases each). The V gene's germline CDR1 is SQVTM and CDR2 ANQGSEA. The CDR3 has 18 residues. The CDR3 nucleotides are TGCAGCGTTGAAGAGTACAAAGGGACCGGCTCTGAGGCCAACGTCCTGACTTTC. Protein product: CSVEEYKGTGSEANVLTF.

With respect to this clonotype: It may be a read error: a sequence one base away is much more abundant. Here the CDR3 omits its conserved ending phenylalanine or tryptophan, so a read error is the likely source. V usage is TRBV11-3 and J usage is TRBJ1-1; D unclear. The CDR3 runs 14 residues. V lost 0 bases and J lost 4, with 9 bases in between. Per germline, CDR1 SGHNT and CDR2 YENEEA. The CDR3 DNA follows: TGTGCCAGCAGCTTAGATCGAGGCGGCACTGAAGCTTTCCTT. Amino acids: CASSLDRGGTEAFL.

This clonotype occurred a few times. The CDR3 DNA sequence: TGTGCCAGCACGGTTGTAGGGGCGGACAGGGGAAACACCATATATTTT. Amino acids: CASTVVGADRGNTIYF. V gene TRBV6-1 combines with J gene TRBJ1-3, with 7 bases matching TRBD1. Germline CDR1 and CDR2: MNHNS and SASEGT. V shed 7 bases and J 4 bases; nucleotides not matched to a gene: 13. This CDR3 is 16 amino acids long.

Many counts were recorded for this clonotype. The chain is built from TRBV7-2 and TRBJ1-1; no clear D. The CDR3 is 11 residues long. Germline CDR1 and CDR2: SGHTA and FQGNSA. The ends were cut back, 3 bases at V and 5 bases at J, with 4 bases in the middle. The CDR3 DNA sequence: TGTGCCAGCAGCTTTAGGACTGAAGCTTTCTTT. The encoded protein is CASSFRTEAFF.